This T cell receptor beta chain derives from a study of spatial heterogeneity in lung cancer. Study context: Alpha-chain detections were consistently fewer than beta-chain detections among the sequences.

Trimming removed 0 bases from V and 6 bases from J, with 15 bases in between. Germline V gives CDR1 MGHRA, CDR2 YSYEKL. CDR3 size: 15 residues. In TCRdb, the 5' RACE reads were re-called with MiXCR into one record per CDR3 protein. The sample lists fewer than 45,000 distinct CDR3 sequences; around 6.5% were seen once. Study results and limitations: At tumor resection, ubiquitous expanded TCRs were detected in blood more often than later.

Time point defined: sample taken at primary tumor resection. No cell sorting; template was whole RNA from tumor, lung tissue or PBMC. Samples were obtained from approximately 72 donors, all untreated early-stage non-small cell lung cancer patients. This clonotype was recorded at least ten times. Its cognate antigen is unknown. Specimen: PBMCs, collected at surgery. The rearrangement uses TRBV4-1 and TRBJ2-7; D unclear. This clonotype was obtained from a female donor with early-stage non-small cell lung cancer. The CDR3 nucleotides read TGCGCCAGCAGCCAAGATCAAGGCTCAAGTCGCGAGCAGTACTTC. Residues: CASSQDQGSSREQYF.